The 29 T cell receptor beta chains in this list originate from one sample, sequenced in a study of OX40 agonist ivuxolimab in advanced cancers. TCRdb keeps only in-frame clones here, not all; method: immunoSEQ multiplex PCR. The data show about 56,000 clones, approximately 83% seen once. The starting material was CD4+ or CD8+ T cells sorted from blood, obtained in a trial of the OX40 agonist ivuxolimab. These receptor sequences come from an adult with an advanced solid tumor such as melanoma, head and neck, liver or kidney cancer.

The chain combines TRBV10-3 with TRBJ1-2; perhaps TRBD1 as D (6 bases). This CDR3 spans 13 amino acids. V lost 4 bases, J lost 7 bases, and 13 bases lay in between. Per germline, CDR1 ENHRY and CDR2 SYGVKD. CDR3 sequence: CAISGTGWVGYTF. Here the CDR3 DNA reads TGTGCCATCAGTGGAACAGGGTGGGTTGGCTACACCTTC.

The rearrangement links TRBV28 to TRBJ2-3; TRBD2 matches 7 bases. Germline loops: CDR1 MDHEN, CDR2 SYDVKM. V shed 7 bases, J shed 3 bases, and the junction held 7 bases outside the gene matches. The CDR3 length is 14 residues. CDR3 nucleotides: TGTGCCAGCAAGAGGGCGGGAGAGACAGATACGCAGTATTTT. Its protein is CASKRAGETDTQYF.

The gene calls are TRBV7-9 and TRBJ2-3, with D perhaps matching TRBD1 or TRBD2 (6 bases each). From germline, CDR1 is SEHNR and CDR2 FQNEAQ (reference sequence). The CDR3 runs to 15 residues. The ends were cut back, 0 bases at V and 5 bases at J, with 12 bases in the middle. The CDR3 region is CASSLARGRVDTQYF. Here the CDR3 DNA reads TGTGCCAGCAGCTTAGCCCGGGGGCGTGTAGATACGCAGTATTTT.

This clone occurred once. The genes are TRBV19 and TRBJ2-7; D unclear. The germline CDR1 and CDR2 sequences are LNHDA and SQIVND (reference sequence). V was trimmed by 0 bases and J by 4 bases, leaving 7 bases between them. The CDR3 has 13 residues. The CDR3 is CASSIEGGYEQYF. The CDR3, as DNA: TGTGCCAGTAGTATAGAAGGTGGATACGAGCAGTACTTC. Together with reference TRBV19 and TRBJ2-7, the CDR3 gives the full variable domain: DGGITQSPKYLFRKEGQNVTLSCEQNLNHDAMYWYRQDPGQGLRLIYYSQIVNDFQKGDIAEGYSVSREKKESFPLTVTSAQKNPTAFYLCASSIEGGYEQYFGPGTRLTVT.

J is TRBJ2-7 and V is TRBV7-2; 14 positions match TRBD2. The CDR3 extends over 15 amino acids. V shed 3 bases and J 6 bases; nucleotides not matched to a gene: 4. Germline CDR1 is SGHTA and CDR2 is FQGNSA. The CDR3 DNA is TGTGCCAGCAGCTTTACCGGGACTAGCGGGGGCGAGCAGTACTTC. Its protein product is CASSFTGTSGGEQYF.

This sequence joins TRBV4-1 and TRBJ2-3, with TRBD2 matching 9 bases. Germline assignment: CDR1 MGHRA and CDR2 YSYEKL. J lost 1 base, V lost 3 bases, and 2 bases had no gene match. This CDR3 is 15 amino acids long. The CDR3 sequence: CASSHRTSGTDTQYF. CDR3 in DNA: TGCGCCAGCAGCCACCGGACTAGCGGCACAGATACGCAGTATTTT.

This sequence joins TRBV28 and TRBJ2-2; possible D gene TRBD2, 6 bases. The V gene lost 7 bases and the J gene lost 2 bases, with 17 bases spanning the gap. CDR1 and CDR2 from the germline V gene are MDHEN and SYDVKM. The CDR3 loop spans 16 amino acids. The CDR3 DNA reads TGTGCCAGCACCTCCCGGGGAGGACTTAACACCGGGGAGCTGTTTTTT. Its protein product is CASTSRGGLNTGELFF.

The J gene is TRBJ2-1, the V gene TRBV30; tentatively, D is TRBD2 (5 bases). Germline CDR1 is GTSNPN and CDR2 is SVGIG (reference sequence). The germline V and J ends were trimmed by 3 bases and 10 bases, with 10 bases remaining between them. The CDR3 loop spans 11 amino acids. CDR3 loop: CAWSLGGEQFF. The CDR3 region has the DNA TGTGCCTGGAGCCTCGGAGGCGAGCAGTTCTTC.

This chain connects TRBV9 to TRBJ2-7; D remains unclear. From germline, CDR1 is SGDLS and CDR2 YYNGEE. This CDR3 contains 13 residues. Deletions cut 4 bases from V and 1 base from J, with 9 bases between. The CDR3, as DNA: TGTGCCAGCAGCATTAGCAGTTCCTACGAGCAGTACTTC. Protein product: CASSISSSYEQYF.

This chain links TRBV7-3 with TRBJ2-1; 7 bases line up with TRBD2. The CDR3 length is 18 residues. The V gene's germline CDR1 is SGHTA and CDR2 FQGTGA. V was pared by 1 base and J by 6 bases, with 15 bases of the junction left unmatched. CDR3 protein: CASSLNPIGTTTSNEQFF. The CDR3 coding sequence is TGTGCCAGCAGCTTAAACCCGATCGGGACTACCACTTCCAATGAGCAGTTCTTC.

The chain is built from TRBV28 and TRBJ1-6; TRBD1 might be the D (5 bases). The germline V and J ends were trimmed by 8 bases and 9 bases, with 17 bases remaining between them. The germline V gene encodes CDR1 MDHEN and CDR2 SYDVKM. CDR3 length equals 14 residues. In DNA form, the CDR3 reads TGTGCCAGCTCCTGGGGGGGTGGGGGTTCACCCCTCCACTTT. It codes for CASSWGGGGSPLHF.

Details on this clone: Mismatch with germline at one junction end may stem from a read error. The chain is built from TRBV7-7 and TRBJ2-1, with D hard to call. The CDR3 length is 16 residues. CDR1 and CDR2 (germline): SSHAT, FNYEAQ (reference sequence). CDR3 nucleotide sequence: TGTGCTAGCAGCTTAGGCATAGGGTACTCCTACAATGAGCAGTTCTTC. Amino acid sequence: CASSLGIGYSYNEQFF.

The rearrangement uses TRBV28 and TRBJ2-7; 7 nucleotides line up with TRBD1. Trimming took 5 bases from V and 2 from J; bases not matched to a gene: 0. Germline V gives CDR1 MDHEN, CDR2 SYDVKM. This CDR3 comprises 12 residues. CDR3 region: CASSGTAYEQYF. The CDR3 DNA reads TGTGCCAGCAGTGGGACAGCCTACGAGCAGTACTTC.

The J gene is TRBJ1-1, the V gene TRBV15; D is possibly TRBD1 (5 bases). In germline, CDR1 is LNHNV, CDR2 YYDKDF (reference sequence). V was clipped by 0 bases and J by 10 bases, with 12 bases between them. The CDR3 is 13 amino acids. The CDR3 sequence is CATSRDGADRAFF. CDR3 in DNA: TGTGCCACCAGCAGAGATGGGGCAGATCGAGCTTTCTTT.

The chain uses TRBV5-8 and TRBJ2-5, with TRBD1 identical over 8 bases. Germline-derived CDR1 and CDR2 are SGHTS and YDEGEE. V lost 4 bases to trimming and J lost 13 bases; unmatched junction nucleotides: 15. This CDR3 comprises 14 residues. CDR3 sequence reads: CASSQKTDRVPRYF. In DNA, the CDR3 is TGTGCCAGCAGCCAGAAAACGGACAGGGTTCCGCGGTACTTC.

The rearrangement uses TRBV4-1 and TRBJ2-7, with TRBD2 as a possible D gene (7 bases). Trimming removed 3 bases at V and 6 bases at J, with 18 bases between. There are 15 residues in the CDR3. Germline values: CDR1 MGHRA, CDR2 YSYEKL. DNA of the CDR3: TGCGCCAGCAGCCAGGGAGGGACACCCGGGCGCGAGCAGTACTTC. Translation: CASSQGGTPGREQYF.

This chain joins TRBV19 and TRBJ2-1; TRBD2 matches 7 bases. The CDR3 is 15 residues long. Germline values: CDR1 LNHDA, CDR2 SQIVND (reference sequence). J lost 2 bases, V lost 5 bases, and 6 bases had no gene match. In DNA, the CDR3 is TGTGCCAGTAGTTCGGCTAGCGGACCCTACAATGAGCAGTTCTTC. Amino acids: CASSSASGPYNEQFF. The complete variable domain, with remaining parts taken from reference TRBV19 and TRBJ2-1, reads DGGITQSPKYLFRKEGQNVTLSCEQNLNHDAMYWYRQDPGQGLRLIYYSQIVNDFQKGDIAEGYSVSREKKESFPLTVTSAQKNPTAFYLCASSSASGPYNEQFFGPGTRLTVL.

This sequence joins TRBV21-1 and TRBJ1-4; the tabulated D call, TRBD1, remains unverified against the DNA. TRBV21-1 is classified as a pseudogene. This CDR3 contains 15 residues. The CDR3 region is CASSKDRQGREKLFF. The CDR3 nucleotides read TGTGCCAGCAGCAAAGACAGACAGGGTCGGGAAAAACTGTTTTTT.

This clone was counted only a few times. This chain links TRBV7-9 with TRBJ1-6; D gene uncertain. Trimming stripped 1 base from V and 6 bases from J, with 10 bases between. Germline CDR1 SEHNR, CDR2 FQNEAQ (reference sequence). This CDR3 contains 15 residues. CDR3 region: CASSLVAGGNSPLHF. The CDR3 region has the DNA TGTGCCAGCAGCTTAGTGGCGGGCGGTAATTCACCCCTCCACTTT.

This clone showed up just once. V and J are TRBV6-5 and TRBJ2-7; D uncertain. The CDR3 totals 13 residues. Trimming cost V 4 bases and J 7 bases, with 14 bases left between them. The germline CDR1 and CDR2 sequences are MNHEY and SVGAGI. The CDR3 sequence: CASSSSLVREQYF. The CDR3 nucleotides are TGTGCCAGCAGTTCCAGTTTAGTTCGGGAGCAGTACTTC.

The V gene is TRBV2, the J gene TRBJ1-1; D remains ambiguous. The CDR3 is 12 residues long. The V and J ends lost 6 bases and 10 bases respectively, with 15 bases between them. Germline-derived CDR1 and CDR2 are SNHLY and FYNNEI. The DNA for the CDR3 is TGTGCCAGCAGGGAATTGGGTGTAATAGCTTTCTTT. It translates to CASRELGVIAFF. The variable domain in full, with the rest retrieved from reference TRBV2 and TRBJ1-1, is EPEVTQTPSHQVTQMGQEVILRCVPISNHLYFYWYRQILGQKVEFLVSFYNNEISEKSEIFDDQFSVERPDGSNFTLKIRSTKLEDSAMYFCASRELGVIAFFGQGTRLTVV.

This rearrangement joins TRBV7-9 to TRBJ1-1; 9 bases agree with TRBD1. From germline, CDR1 is SEHNR and CDR2 FQNEAQ (reference sequence). Trimming took 5 bases from V and 4 from J; bases not matched to a gene: 8. The CDR3 sequence is 15 residues long. CDR3 coding DNA: TGTGCCAGCAGCCCCCGGGACAGGGTCCCCACTGAAGCTTTCTTT. It translates to CASSPRDRVPTEAFF.

The chain uses TRBV2 and TRBJ2-3, with 10 bases matching TRBD1. Germline trimming cut 5 bases from V and 5 bases from J; bases unmatched to any gene: 4. Germline CDR1 SNHLY, CDR2 FYNNEI. The CDR3 is made up of 14 amino acids. The CDR3 protein is CASSRDRGIDTQYF. As DNA, the CDR3 is TGTGCCAGCAGTCGGGACAGGGGAATAGATACGCAGTATTTT.

This clone is a singleton in its sample. The V and J genes are TRBV7-2 and TRBJ2-3; D not certain. Germline CDR1 is SGHTA and CDR2 is FQGNSA. Trimming took off 5 bases at V and 0 bases at J, with 12 bases between the two ends. This CDR3 has 15 amino acids. CDR3 coding DNA: TGTGCCAGCAGCCCCAGTCTCCTTAGCACAGATACGCAGTATTTT. Protein: CASSPSLLSTDTQYF.

This clone has a single count. The chain combines TRBV27 with TRBJ2-7; D perhaps matches TRBD2 (5 bases). The V end lost 0 bases, the J end lost 6 bases, and 12 bases lay between the germline ends. Germline V lookup: CDR1 MNHEY, CDR2 SMNVEV (reference sequence). The CDR3 runs to 14 residues. CDR3 nucleotide sequence: TGTGCCAGCAGTTTATCGGGCCGGGGAAGCGAGCAGTACTTC. Protein: CASSLSGRGSEQYF.

The chain recombines TRBV7-9 with TRBJ1-2; 12 bases map to TRBD1. This CDR3 is built from 17 residues. V was pared by 5 bases and J by 3 bases, with 10 bases of the junction left unmatched. CDR1 is SEHNR, CDR2 FQNEAQ, per germline (reference sequence). CDR3 loop: CASSQTGQGAAHYGYTF. CDR3 bases: TGTGCCAGCAGCCAAACGGGACAGGGGGCCGCGCACTATGGCTACACCTTC.

The chain recombines TRBV6-5 with TRBJ2-7; 13 bases are shared with TRBD2. Germline V gene data show CDR1 as MNHEY and CDR2 as SVGAGI. V lost 7 bases and J lost 4; bases outside the gene matches: 7. This CDR3 contains 15 residues. The CDR3 is CASIQRTSGSYEQYF. In DNA, the CDR3 is TGTGCCAGCATACAGCGGACTAGCGGGAGTTACGAGCAGTACTTC.

This rearrangement joins TRBV2 to TRBJ1-3; D not certain. Germline-derived CDR1 and CDR2 are SNHLY and FYNNEI. The CDR3 extends over 13 amino acids. V was trimmed by 8 bases and J by 0 bases, leaving 8 bases between them. This chain's CDR3 is CASRFDSGNTIYF. For the CDR3, the DNA is TGTGCCAGCCGGTTTGACTCTGGAAACACCATATATTTT. Full variable domain (remainder filled in from reference TRBV2 and TRBJ1-3): EPEVTQTPSHQVTQMGQEVILRCVPISNHLYFYWYRQILGQKVEFLVSFYNNEISEKSEIFDDQFSVERPDGSNFTLKIRSTKLEDSAMYFCASRFDSGNTIYFGEGSWLTVV.

The V gene is TRBV7-2, the J gene TRBJ2-7, with 7 bases identical to TRBD1. J lost 2 bases, V lost 5 bases, and 6 bases had no gene match. The V gene's germline CDR1 is SGHTA and CDR2 FQGNSA. This CDR3 has 14 residues. CDR3 sequence: CASSRWTGAYEQYF. CDR3 bases: TGTGCCAGCAGCCGTTGGACAGGTGCCTACGAGCAGTACTTC.